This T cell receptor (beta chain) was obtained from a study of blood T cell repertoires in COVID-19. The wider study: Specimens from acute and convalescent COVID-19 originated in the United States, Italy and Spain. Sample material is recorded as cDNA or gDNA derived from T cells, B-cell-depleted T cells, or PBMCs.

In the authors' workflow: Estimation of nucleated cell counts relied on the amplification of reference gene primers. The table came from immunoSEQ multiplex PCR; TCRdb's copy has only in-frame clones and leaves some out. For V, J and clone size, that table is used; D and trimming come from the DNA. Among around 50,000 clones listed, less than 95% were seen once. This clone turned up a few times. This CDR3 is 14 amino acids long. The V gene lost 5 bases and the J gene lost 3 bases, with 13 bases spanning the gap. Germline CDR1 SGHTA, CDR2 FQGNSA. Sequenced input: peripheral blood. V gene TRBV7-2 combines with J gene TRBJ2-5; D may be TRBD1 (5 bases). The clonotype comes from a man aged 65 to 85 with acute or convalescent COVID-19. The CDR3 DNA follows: TGTGCCAGCAGCCGGACCCGACAGAAAGAGACCCAGTACTTC. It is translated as CASSRTRQKETQYF.